Reported below is one T cell receptor beta chain. These data originate in a study of T-cell memory formation after mild COVID-19. Study at large: TCR clustering was largely donor specific.

The length of the CDR3 is 15 residues. The V end lost 1 base, the J end lost 0 bases, and 9 bases lay between the germline ends. TCRdb redid the calling of the 5' RACE reads with MiXCR, one entry per CDR3 protein. The sample lists over 45,000 distinct CDR3 sequences; 28% were seen once. This TCR was sampled from a man aged 18-30 years who had mild COVID-19 (a few samples of this study predate the infection). Cell type and time point are not known. The chain joins TRBV12-3 or TRBV12-4 to TRBJ1-2; D is unresolved. Sample: PBMCs or a T cell subset sorted from them (not recorded which). DNA of the CDR3: TGTGCCAGCAGTTTAGTACGAAGTACTAACTATGGCTACACCTTC. It is translated as CASSLVRSTNYGYTF.